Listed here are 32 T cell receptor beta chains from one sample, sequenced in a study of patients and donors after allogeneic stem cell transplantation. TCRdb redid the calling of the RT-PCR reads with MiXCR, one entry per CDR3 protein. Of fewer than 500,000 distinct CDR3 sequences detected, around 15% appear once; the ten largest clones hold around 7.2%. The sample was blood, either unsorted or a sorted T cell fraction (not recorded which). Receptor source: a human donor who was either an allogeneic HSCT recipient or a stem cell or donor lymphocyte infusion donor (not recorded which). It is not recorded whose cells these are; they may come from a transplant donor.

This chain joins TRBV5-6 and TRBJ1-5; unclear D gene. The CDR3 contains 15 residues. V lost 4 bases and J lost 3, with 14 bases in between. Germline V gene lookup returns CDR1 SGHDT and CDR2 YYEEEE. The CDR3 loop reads CASSLARYSNQPQHF. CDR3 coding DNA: TGTGCCAGCAGCCTTGCCCGCTACTCCAATCAGCCCCAGCATTTT.

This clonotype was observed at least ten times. CDR3 nucleotides: TGCAGCGTCAACCTCTCCTACAATGAGCAGTTCTTC. The encoded protein is CSVNLSYNEQFF. The chain carries TRBV29-1 and TRBJ2-1; D is undetermined. This CDR3 is built from 12 residues. In germline, CDR1 is SQVTM, CDR2 ANQGSEA. Trimming pared 6 bases from V and 0 bases from J, leaving 6 bases between.

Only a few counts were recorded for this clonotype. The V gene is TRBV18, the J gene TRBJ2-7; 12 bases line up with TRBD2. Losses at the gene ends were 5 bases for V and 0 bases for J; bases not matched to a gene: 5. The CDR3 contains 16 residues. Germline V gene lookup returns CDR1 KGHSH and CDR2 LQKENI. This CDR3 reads CASSALAGGSSYEQYF. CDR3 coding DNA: TGTGCCAGCTCAGCACTAGCGGGAGGATCCTCCTACGAGCAGTACTTC.

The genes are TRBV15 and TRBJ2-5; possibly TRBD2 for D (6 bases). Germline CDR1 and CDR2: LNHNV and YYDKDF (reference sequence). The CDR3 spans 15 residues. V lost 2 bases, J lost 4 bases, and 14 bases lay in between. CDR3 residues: CATSRNRRGGETQYF. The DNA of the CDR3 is TGTGCCACCAGCAGAAACCGACGGGGAGGAGAGACCCAGTACTTC.

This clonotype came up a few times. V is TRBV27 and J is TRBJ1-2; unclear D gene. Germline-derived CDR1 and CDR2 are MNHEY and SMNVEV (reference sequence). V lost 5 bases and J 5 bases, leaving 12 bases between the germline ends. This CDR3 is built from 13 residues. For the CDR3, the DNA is TGTGCCAGCAGTCCAAATACTTGGTATGGCTACACCTTC. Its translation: CASSPNTWYGYTF.

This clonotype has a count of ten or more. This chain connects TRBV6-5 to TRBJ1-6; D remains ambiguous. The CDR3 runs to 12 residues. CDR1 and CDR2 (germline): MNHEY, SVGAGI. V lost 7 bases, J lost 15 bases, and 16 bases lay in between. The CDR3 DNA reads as TGTGCCAGCACCGACGGCGGATTCCACCTCCACTTT. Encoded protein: CASTDGGFHLHF.

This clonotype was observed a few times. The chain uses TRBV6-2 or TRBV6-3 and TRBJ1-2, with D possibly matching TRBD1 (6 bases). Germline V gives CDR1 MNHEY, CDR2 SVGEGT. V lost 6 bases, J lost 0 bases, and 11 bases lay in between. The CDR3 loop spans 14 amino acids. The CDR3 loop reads CASSSGTTNYGYTF. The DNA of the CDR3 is TGTGCCAGCAGCTCCGGGACAACTAACTATGGCTACACCTTC.

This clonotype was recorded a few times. This CDR3 reads CASKLGIYSNQPQHF. CDR3 nucleotides: TGTGCCAGCAAGCTTGGGATTTATAGCAATCAGCCCCAGCATTTT. The rearrangement joins TRBV6-1 to TRBJ1-5, with D unclear. The CDR3 consists of 15 residues. V was cut by 7 bases and J by 0 bases, with 13 bases left in between. The germline gives CDR1 MNHNS, CDR2 SASEGT.

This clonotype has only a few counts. The CDR3 DNA reads as TGTGCCAGCAGTTCTACGGATAACGAGCAGTACTTC. Protein product: CASSSTDNEQYF. The chain has TRBV12-3 or TRBV12-4 and TRBJ2-7; D ambiguous. There are 12 residues in the CDR3. Trimming stripped 4 bases from V and 5 bases from J, with 9 bases between.

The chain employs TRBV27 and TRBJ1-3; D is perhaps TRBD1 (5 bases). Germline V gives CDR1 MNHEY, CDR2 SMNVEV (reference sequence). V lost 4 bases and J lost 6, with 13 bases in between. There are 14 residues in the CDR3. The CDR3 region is CASSSIRDKNTIYF. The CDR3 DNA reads TGTGCCAGCAGTTCCATCAGGGATAAAAACACCATATATTTT.

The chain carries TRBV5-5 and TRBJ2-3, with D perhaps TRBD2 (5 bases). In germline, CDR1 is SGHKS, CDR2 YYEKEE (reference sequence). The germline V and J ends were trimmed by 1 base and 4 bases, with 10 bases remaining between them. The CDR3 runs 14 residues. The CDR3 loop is CASSLRLAADTQYF. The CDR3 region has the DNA TGTGCCAGCAGCTTGCGGCTAGCAGCAGATACGCAGTATTTT.

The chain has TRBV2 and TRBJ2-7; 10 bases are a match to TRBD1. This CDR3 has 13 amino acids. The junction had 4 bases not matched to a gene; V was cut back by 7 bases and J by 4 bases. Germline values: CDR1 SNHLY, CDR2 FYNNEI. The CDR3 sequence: CASTGDRGYEQYF. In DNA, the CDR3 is TGTGCCAGCACTGGGGACAGGGGTTACGAGCAGTACTTC.

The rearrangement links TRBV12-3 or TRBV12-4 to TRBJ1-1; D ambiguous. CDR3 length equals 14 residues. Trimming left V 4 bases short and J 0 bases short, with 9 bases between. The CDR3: CASSSLPVNTEAFF. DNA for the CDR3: TGTGCCAGCAGTTCCCTCCCGGTGAACACTGAAGCTTTCTTT.

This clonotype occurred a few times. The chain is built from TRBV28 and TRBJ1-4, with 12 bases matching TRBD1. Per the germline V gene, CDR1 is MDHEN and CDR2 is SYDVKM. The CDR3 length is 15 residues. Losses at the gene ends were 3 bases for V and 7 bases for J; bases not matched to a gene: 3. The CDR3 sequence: CASSFWDRGREKLFF. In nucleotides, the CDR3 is TGTGCCAGCAGTTTTTGGGACAGGGGGCGTGAAAAACTGTTTTTT.

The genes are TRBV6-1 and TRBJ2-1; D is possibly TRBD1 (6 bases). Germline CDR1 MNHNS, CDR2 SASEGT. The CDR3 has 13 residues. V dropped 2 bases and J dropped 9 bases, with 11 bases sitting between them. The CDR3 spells CASSERTVLEQFF. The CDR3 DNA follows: TGTGCCAGCAGTGAAAGGACAGTCCTTGAGCAGTTCTTC.

In DNA form, the CDR3 reads TGCGCCAGCGTAGGAGAAGAGACCCAGTACTTC. It yields the protein CASVGEETQYF. The chain combines TRBV5-1 with TRBJ2-5; no firm D call. V shed 7 bases and J shed 3 bases, with 7 bases lying between them. This CDR3 contains 11 residues. Germline loops: CDR1 SGHRS, CDR2 YFSETQ. The complete variable domain, with remaining parts taken from reference TRBV5-1 and TRBJ2-5, reads KAGVTQTPRYLIKTRGQQVTLSCSPISGHRSVSWYQQTPGQGLQFLFEYFSETQRNKGNFPGRFSGRQFSNSRSEMNVSTLELGDSALYLCASVGEETQYFGPGTRLLVL.

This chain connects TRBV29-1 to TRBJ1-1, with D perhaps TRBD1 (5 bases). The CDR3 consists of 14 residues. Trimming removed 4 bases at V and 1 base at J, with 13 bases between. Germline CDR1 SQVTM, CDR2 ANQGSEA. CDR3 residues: CSVVAGLGNTEAFF. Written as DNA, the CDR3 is TGCAGCGTTGTCGCAGGGCTAGGGAACACTGAAGCTTTCTTT.

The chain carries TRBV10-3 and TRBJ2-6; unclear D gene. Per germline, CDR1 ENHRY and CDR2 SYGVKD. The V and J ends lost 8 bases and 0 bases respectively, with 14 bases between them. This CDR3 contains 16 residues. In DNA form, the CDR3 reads TGTGCCATCGGTGTAGGCTTCTTCTCTGGGGCCAACGTCCTGACTTTC. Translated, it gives CAIGVGFFSGANVLTF.

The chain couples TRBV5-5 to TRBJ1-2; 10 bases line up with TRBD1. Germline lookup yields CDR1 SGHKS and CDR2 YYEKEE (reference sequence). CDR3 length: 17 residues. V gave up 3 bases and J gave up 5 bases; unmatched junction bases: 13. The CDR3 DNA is TGTGCCAGCAGCTCTCCCAGGGGGGGACAGGGGAGATATGGCTACACCTTC. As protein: CASSSPRGGQGRYGYTF.

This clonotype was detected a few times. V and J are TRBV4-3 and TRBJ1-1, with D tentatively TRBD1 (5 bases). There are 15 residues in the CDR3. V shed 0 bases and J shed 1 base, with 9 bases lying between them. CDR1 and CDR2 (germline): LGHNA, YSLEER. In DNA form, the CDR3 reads TGCGCCAGCAGCCAAGATCGACAGAGGAACACTGAAGCTTTCTTT. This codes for CASSQDRQRNTEAFF.

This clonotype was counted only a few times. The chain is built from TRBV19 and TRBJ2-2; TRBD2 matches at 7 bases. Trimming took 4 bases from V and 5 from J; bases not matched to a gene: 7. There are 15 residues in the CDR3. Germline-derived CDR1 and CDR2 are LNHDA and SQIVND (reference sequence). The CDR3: CASSTTGTITGELFF. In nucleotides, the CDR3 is TGTGCCAGTAGTACCACCGGGACTATTACCGGGGAGCTGTTTTTT. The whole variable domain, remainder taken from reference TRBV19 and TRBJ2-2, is DGGITQSPKYLFRKEGQNVTLSCEQNLNHDAMYWYRQDPGQGLRLIYYSQIVNDFQKGDIAEGYSVSREKKESFPLTVTSAQKNPTAFYLCASSTTGTITGELFFGEGSRLTVL.

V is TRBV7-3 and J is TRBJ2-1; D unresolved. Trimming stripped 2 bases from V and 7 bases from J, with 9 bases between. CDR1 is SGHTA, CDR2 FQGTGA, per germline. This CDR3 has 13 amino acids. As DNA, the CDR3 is TGTGCCAGCAGCTTAGTGCGATATAATGAGCAGTTCTTC. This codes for CASSLVRYNEQFF.

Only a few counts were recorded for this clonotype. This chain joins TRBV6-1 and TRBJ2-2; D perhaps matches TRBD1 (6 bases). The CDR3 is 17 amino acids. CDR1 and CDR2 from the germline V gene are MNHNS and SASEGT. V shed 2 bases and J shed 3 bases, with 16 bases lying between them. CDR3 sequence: CASSERTRRGDTGELFF. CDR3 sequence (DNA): TGTGCCAGCAGTGAACGGACGCGCAGGGGTGACACCGGGGAGCTGTTTTTT.

Here the CDR3 reads CASSPPIQEAYGYTF. The CDR3 DNA reads TGTGCCAGCTCACCACCTATCCAGGAGGCCTATGGCTACACCTTC. The rearrangement links TRBV18 to TRBJ1-2, with D hard to call. Per the germline V gene, CDR1 is KGHSH and CDR2 is LQKENI. Trimming took off 0 bases at V and 4 bases at J, with 12 bases between the two ends. CDR3 size: 15 residues.

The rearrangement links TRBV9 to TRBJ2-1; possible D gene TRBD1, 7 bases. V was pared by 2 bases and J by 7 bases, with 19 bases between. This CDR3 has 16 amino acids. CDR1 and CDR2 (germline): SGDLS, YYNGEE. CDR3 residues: CASSVLDRPGVNEQFF. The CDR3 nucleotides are TGTGCCAGCAGCGTCTTGGACAGGCCGGGGGTTAATGAGCAGTTCTTC.

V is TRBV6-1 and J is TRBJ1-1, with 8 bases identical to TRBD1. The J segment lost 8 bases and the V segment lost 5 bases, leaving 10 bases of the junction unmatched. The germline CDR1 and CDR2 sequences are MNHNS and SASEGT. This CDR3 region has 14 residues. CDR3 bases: TGTGCCAGCAGTCATAGAGGGACAGGCTACGAAGCTTTCTTT. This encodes CASSHRGTGYEAFF.

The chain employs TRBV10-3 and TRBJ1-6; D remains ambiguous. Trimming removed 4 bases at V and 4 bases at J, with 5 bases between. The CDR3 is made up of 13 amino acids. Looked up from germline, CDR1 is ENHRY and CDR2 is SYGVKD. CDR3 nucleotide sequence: TGTGCCATCAGTGCTGTTTATAATTCACCCCTCCACTTT. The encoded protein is CAISAVYNSPLHF.

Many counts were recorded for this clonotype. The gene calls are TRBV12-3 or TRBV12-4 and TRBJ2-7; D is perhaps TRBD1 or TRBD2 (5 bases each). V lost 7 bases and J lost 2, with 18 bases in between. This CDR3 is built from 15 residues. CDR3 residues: CASTKRRDGPYEQYF. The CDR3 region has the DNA TGTGCCAGCACTAAACGCAGGGACGGTCCCTACGAGCAGTACTTC.

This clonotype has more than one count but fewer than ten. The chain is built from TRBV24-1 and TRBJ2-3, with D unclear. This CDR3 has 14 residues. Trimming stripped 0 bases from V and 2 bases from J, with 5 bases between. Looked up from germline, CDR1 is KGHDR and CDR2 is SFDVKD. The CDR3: CATSDLDNTDTQYF. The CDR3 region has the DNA TGTGCCACCAGTGATTTGGATAACACAGATACGCAGTATTTT.

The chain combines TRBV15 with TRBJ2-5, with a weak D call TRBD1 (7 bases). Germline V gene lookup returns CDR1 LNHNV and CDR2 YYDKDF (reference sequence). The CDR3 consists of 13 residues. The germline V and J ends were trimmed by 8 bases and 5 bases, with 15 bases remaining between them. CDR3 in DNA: TGTGCCACCGCGGAGGGGGCGTTTGAGACCCAGTACTTC. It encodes CATAEGAFETQYF.

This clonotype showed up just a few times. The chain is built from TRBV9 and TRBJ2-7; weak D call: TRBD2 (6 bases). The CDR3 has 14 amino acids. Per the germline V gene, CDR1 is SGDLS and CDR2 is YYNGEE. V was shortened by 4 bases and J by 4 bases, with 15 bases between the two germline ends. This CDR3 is CASSPSLGTYEQYF. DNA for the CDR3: TGTGCCAGCAGCCCCTCCTTAGGGACTTACGAGCAGTACTTC. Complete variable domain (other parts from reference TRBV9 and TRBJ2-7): DSGVTQTPKHLITATGQRVTLRCSPRSGDLSVYWYQQSLDQGLQFLIQYYNGEERAKGNILERFSAQQFPDLHSELNLSSLELGDSALYFCASSPSLGTYEQYFGPGTRLTVT.

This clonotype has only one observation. CDR3 DNA sequence: TGTGCCAGCAGCAACCGACAGGGATGGCAAGAGACCCAGTACTTC. As protein: CASSNRQGWQETQYF. The chain uses TRBV7-9 and TRBJ2-5; 7 bases match TRBD1. The CDR3 is 15 residues long. V dropped 5 bases and J dropped 2; count of bases not matched to a gene: 8. CDR1 and CDR2 (germline): SEHNR, FQNEAQ (reference sequence).